This entry lists 24 T cell receptor beta chains sequenced from one sample in a study of shared clonotypes between healthy human individuals. Generated by immunoSEQ multiplex PCR, the TCRdb table keeps only in-frame clones and is missing some. In the table there are some 2.4 million clones, roughly 93% of which are singletons. Sequencing was done on a sample of naive CD4+ T cells from PBMCs. Subset noted: CD45RA+ positively selected. The receptors derive from a man in his late teens or twenties in good health. Some clones in this sample may be carry-over from other donors' samples.

The gene calls are TRBV7-9 and TRBJ1-2, with 10 bases identical to TRBD1. CDR1 is SEHNR and CDR2 is FQNEAQ in the germline V gene (reference sequence). The CDR3 totals 16 residues. The junction had 3 bases not matched to a gene; V was cut back by 2 bases and J by 0 bases. In DNA form, the CDR3 reads TGTGCCAGCAGCTTAAAAGGACAGGGGGCTAACTATGGCTACACCTTC. Protein product: CASSLKGQGANYGYTF.

This clone was detected once. The gene calls are TRBV5-4 and TRBJ2-5; D gene uncertain. The CDR3 has 13 amino acids. Germline V CDR1 and CDR2: SGHNT, YYREEE (reference sequence). V was clipped by 0 bases and J by 2 bases, with 5 bases between them. The chain's CDR3 is CASSLEGQETQYF. The CDR3 bases are TGTGCCAGCAGCTTGGAGGGACAAGAGACCCAGTACTTC.

In nucleotides, the CDR3 is TGTGCCAGCAGTCCGGGACAGGGACGCTACAATGAGCAGTTCTTC. This translates into CASSPGQGRYNEQFF. The V and J genes are TRBV9 and TRBJ2-1; 9 bases are shared with TRBD1. Germline CDR1 and CDR2: SGDLS and YYNGEE. Losses at the gene ends were 5 bases for V and 3 bases for J; bases not matched to a gene: 6. CDR3 length: 15 amino acids.

The chain combines TRBV7-9 with TRBJ2-5, with 7 bases lining up with TRBD2. V was clipped by 5 bases and J by 11 bases; unmatched bases: 8. There are 12 residues in the CDR3. The germline V gene has CDR1 SEHNR and CDR2 FQNEAQ (reference sequence). CDR3 DNA: TGTGCCAGCAGCGCCACCCGGGGGGAGCAGTACTTC. This translates into CASSATRGEQYF.

The CDR3 spells CASSQVEGALSHEQYF. In DNA, the CDR3 is TGCGCCAGCAGCCAAGTGGAGGGGGCGCTGAGCCACGAGCAGTACTTC. The V and J genes are TRBV4-1 and TRBJ2-7, with D tentatively TRBD1 (7 bases). CDR1 and CDR2 (germline): MGHRA, YSYEKL. This CDR3 is 16 amino acids long. The V end was cut by 1 base, the J end by 5 bases, with 18 bases between.

This CDR3 is CASSLEGQGAAKNIQYF. CDR3 bases: TGTGCCAGCAGTCTGGAAGGACAGGGGGCGGCCAAAAACATTCAGTACTTC. This chain uses TRBV25-1 with TRBJ2-4; TRBD1 aligns across 11 bases. This CDR3 has 17 residues. J was trimmed by 1 base and V by 5 bases; bases with no gene match: 7. CDR1 and CDR2 (germline): MGHDK, SYGVNS.

The V call is TRBV15, the J call TRBJ1-2; unclear D gene. Per germline, CDR1 LNHNV and CDR2 YYDKDF (reference sequence). CDR3 length: 13 residues. The V and J ends lost 0 bases and 6 bases respectively, with 8 bases between them. Here the CDR3 DNA reads TGTGCCACCAGCAGAGATATCGATGATGGCTACACCTTC. This codes for CATSRDIDDGYTF.

The CDR3 spells CASSLGAKETQYF. CDR3 DNA: TGTGCCAGCAGCTTAGGGGCAAAAGAGACCCAGTACTTC. The V call is TRBV7-6, the J call TRBJ2-5; D is unclear. Germline V gene data show CDR1 as SGHVS and CDR2 as FNYEAQ. V lost 1 base and J lost 3, with 6 bases in between. This CDR3 comprises 13 residues. Using reference TRBV7-6 and TRBJ2-5 for the parts outside the CDR3, the full variable domain is GAGVSQSPRYKVTKRGQDVALRCDPISGHVSLYWYRQALGQGPEFLTYFNYEAQQDKSGLPNDRFSAERPEGSISTLTIQRTEQRDSAMYRCASSLGAKETQYFGPGTRLLVL.

The chain couples TRBV28 to TRBJ1-1; D is unclear. V lost 2 bases and J lost 10, with 14 bases in between. CDR1 is MDHEN, CDR2 SYDVKM, per germline. There are 13 residues in the CDR3. The CDR3 nucleotides are TGTGCCAGCAGTTTAAGCCTGGGCCCGGGAGCTTTCTTT. It translates to CASSLSLGPGAFF.

This clone was detected only once. As DNA, the CDR3 is TGTGCCAGCAGTGTAGGAGCGGGAGACACCGGGGAGCTGTTTTTT. As protein: CASSVGAGDTGELFF. This rearrangement joins TRBV2 to TRBJ2-2, with 8 bases lining up with TRBD2. The J segment lost 3 bases and the V segment lost 4 bases, leaving 4 bases of the junction unmatched. In germline, CDR1 is SNHLY, CDR2 FYNNEI. CDR3 length: 15 residues.

This chain links TRBV6-5 with TRBJ2-7; TRBD2 aligns across 10 bases. The CDR3 contains 14 residues. V trimming: 6 bases; J trimming: 2 bases; junction bases outside the gene matches: 4. Germline V gives CDR1 MNHEY, CDR2 SVGAGI. In DNA form, the CDR3 reads TGTGCCAGCAGGATTAGCGGGAGGACCTACGAGCAGTACTTC. It translates to CASRISGRTYEQYF.

V and J are TRBV30 and TRBJ2-3; D is perhaps TRBD1 (6 bases). The CDR3 contains 15 residues. The V end lost 4 bases, the J end lost 4 bases, and 18 bases lay between the germline ends. Germline V gene sequence: CDR1 GTSNPN, CDR2 SVGIG (reference sequence). For the CDR3, the DNA is TGTGCCTGGACGCAGAACAGGGTGAGGGCAGATACGCAGTATTTT. It encodes CAWTQNRVRADTQYF.

This chain joins TRBV5-4 and TRBJ2-7; D call uncertain. V was shortened by 0 bases and J by 3 bases, with 16 bases between the two germline ends. The germline V gene encodes CDR1 SGHNT and CDR2 YYREEE (reference sequence). CDR3 size: 16 residues. The CDR3 loop is CASSLGARSYSYEQYF. Written as DNA, the CDR3 is TGTGCCAGCAGCTTGGGAGCGAGGTCCTACAGCTACGAGCAGTACTTC. The full variable domain, with the rest looked up from reference TRBV5-4 and TRBJ2-7, is ETGVTQSPTHLIKTRGQQVTLRCSSQSGHNTVSWYQQALGQGPQFIFQYYREEENGRGNFPPRFSGLQFPNYSSELNVNALELDDSALYLCASSLGARSYSYEQYFGPGTRLTVT.

This chain connects TRBV5-4 to TRBJ1-4; D is perhaps TRBD1 (5 bases). The CDR3 runs 17 residues. Per the germline V gene, CDR1 is SGHNT and CDR2 is YYREEE (reference sequence). Trimming shortened V by 4 bases and J by 0 bases, and 16 bases separated the two germline ends. Here the CDR3 DNA reads TGTGCCAGCAGCCCGGGGGTCCAGACAGCAACTAATGAAAAACTGTTTTTT. Protein: CASSPGVQTATNEKLFF.

The V gene is TRBV28, the J gene TRBJ1-5; D gene ambiguous. V shed 4 bases and J shed 2 bases, with 9 bases lying between them. Germline V gene sequence: CDR1 MDHEN, CDR2 SYDVKM. CDR3 length: 14 residues. CDR3 sequence reads: CASSWLIGNQPQHF. CDR3 nucleotide sequence: TGTGCCAGCAGTTGGTTGATCGGCAATCAGCCCCAGCATTTT.

Points on this clone: This sample also contains other DNA sequences that code for the same CDR3. This chain links TRBV5-1 with TRBJ1-4, with 7 bases identical to TRBD1. The CDR3 consists of 15 residues. The germline V gene has CDR1 SGHRS and CDR2 YFSETQ. J lost 5 bases, V lost 0 bases, and 4 bases had no gene match. DNA of the CDR3: TGCGCCAGCAGCTTGGCCGGGACAGCAAATGAAAAACTGTTTTTT. This codes for CASSLAGTANEKLFF.

The chain joins TRBV9 to TRBJ2-3; D ambiguous. V was trimmed by 4 bases and J by 4 bases, leaving 13 bases between them. CDR1 is SGDLS, CDR2 YYNGEE, per germline. The CDR3 runs to 14 residues. CDR3 nucleotide sequence: TGTGCCAGCAGCCCCCGACCTTTATCAGATACGCAGTATTTT. It specifies CASSPRPLSDTQYF.

The chain is built from TRBV5-1 and TRBJ2-3; D tentatively fits TRBD1 or TRBD2 (5 bases each). Germline V gene data show CDR1 as SGHRS and CDR2 as YFSETQ. Between the trimmed V and J ends, which lost 3 bases and 4 bases, there was a span of 21 bases. This CDR3 spans 17 amino acids. CDR3 DNA sequence: TGCGCCAGCAGCTCCCCAGGACGGGACCGGGGCGCAGATACGCAGTATTTT. Its protein is CASSSPGRDRGADTQYF.

V gene TRBV6-5 combines with J gene TRBJ1-2, with D uncertain. V gave up 1 base and J gave up 4 bases, with 10 bases separating them. The CDR3 is 14 amino acids. CDR1 and CDR2 (germline): MNHEY, SVGAGI. This CDR3 reads CASSYFQRGYGYTF. The DNA for the CDR3 is TGTGCCAGCAGTTACTTCCAGAGAGGCTATGGCTACACCTTC.

The rearrangement links TRBV7-2 to TRBJ2-2; 10 bases are a match to TRBD1. Germline loops: CDR1 SGHTA, CDR2 FQGNSA. The V and J ends lost 6 bases and 6 bases, in that order; junction bases with no gene match: 10. CDR3 length: 16 residues. The CDR3 region has the DNA TGTGCCAGCAGATCCAGACAGGGGGCGTATCCCGGGGAGCTGTTTTTT. This encodes CASRSRQGAYPGELFF.

The CDR3 DNA follows: TGTGCCAGCAGCATAAAGGGAAGGGACACTGAAGCTTTCTTT. Translation: CASSIKGRDTEAFF. The rearrangement joins TRBV21-1 to TRBJ1-1. TRBV21-1 is labeled a pseudogene. This CDR3 is built from 14 residues.

This chain connects TRBV11-2 to TRBJ1-4, with D unresolved. The V end lost 3 bases, the J end lost 8 bases, and 19 bases lay between the germline ends. CDR1 SGHAT and CDR2 FQNNGV come from the germline V gene. CDR3 size: 16 residues. CDR3 in amino acids: CASSFLPTLVGEKLFF. In DNA form, the CDR3 reads TGTGCCAGCAGCTTCCTCCCCACCCTAGTAGGCGAAAAACTGTTTTTT.

Concerning this clone: Other DNA sequences in this specimen translate into the identical CDR3. The gene calls are TRBV6-5 and TRBJ1-5; D unresolved. V dropped 3 bases and J dropped 3 bases, with 6 bases sitting between them. The CDR3 has 13 residues. The germline CDR1 and CDR2 sequences are MNHEY and SVGAGI. The DNA for the CDR3 is TGTGCCAGCAGTTATTCGTTCAATCAGCCCCAGCATTTT. This sequence encodes CASSYSFNQPQHF.

The rearrangement joins TRBV29-1 to TRBJ2-7; D ambiguous. CDR1 is SQVTM, CDR2 ANQGSEA, per germline. This CDR3 contains 15 residues. Trimming took 4 bases from V and 2 from J, leaving 18 bases between them. The CDR3 DNA sequence: TGCAGCGTTGTTGTCCAAATGCGGATGGCCTACGAGCAGTACTTC. Residues: CSVVVQMRMAYEQYF.